The entry that follows covers one T cell receptor (beta chain) sequence. Clones were read by immunoSEQ multiplex PCR, and TCRdb kept only the in-frame ones, dropping some. The repertoire has about 500,000 clones, roughly nine tenths of them found once; the top ten carry around 0.92%. The CDR3 is 17 amino acids. The germline V gene has CDR1 KGHSH and CDR2 LQKENI. V lost 0 bases, J lost 5 bases, and 7 bases stayed unmatched. The sample is drawn from a study of blood T cell repertoires in COVID-19. The sequencing sample was made of peripheral blood. The TCR comes from a man aged 18-30 years with COVID-19, enrolled during active disease. The V gene is TRBV18, the J gene TRBJ2-5, with TRBD2 matching over 12 bases. The CDR3: CASSPPLAGGLVETQYF. Here the CDR3 DNA reads TGTGCCAGCTCACCACCACTAGCGGGGGGCCTCGTGGAGACCCAGTACTTC. Full variable domain (remainder filled in from reference TRBV18 and TRBJ2-5): NAGVMQNPRHLVRRRGQEARLRCSPMKGHSHVYWYRQLPEEGLKFMVYLQKENIIDESGMPKERFSAEFPKEGPSILRIQQVVRGDSAAYFCASSPPLAGGLVETQYFGPGTRLLVL.